The 22 T cell receptor beta chains listed next were all sequenced from one sample in a study of blood T cell repertoires in COVID-19. Assay: immunoSEQ multiplex PCR; the TCRdb copy retains only in-frame clones and omits some. The sample consists of some 430,000 clones, about nine tenths of them appearing once. Sequencing was performed on PBMCs or T cells enriched from blood (not recorded which). These TCRs come from a man aged 18 to 29 who had recovered from COVID-19.

The rearrangement joins TRBV10-3 to TRBJ1-1; D is perhaps TRBD1 (5 bases). Germline V CDR1 and CDR2: ENHRY, SYGVKD. The CDR3 runs to 14 residues. The germline V and J ends were trimmed by 5 bases and 0 bases, with 10 bases remaining between them. In nucleotides, the CDR3 is TGTGCCATCAGTCAGACAGAAATGAACACTGAAGCTTTCTTT. Translation gives CAISQTEMNTEAFF.

The chain joins TRBV7-3 to TRBJ2-3; maybe TRBD2 (6 bases). This CDR3 region has 14 residues. Germline V gene sequence: CDR1 SGHTA, CDR2 FQGTGA. Trimming stripped 1 base from V and 3 bases from J, with 8 bases between. The CDR3 nucleotides are TGTGCCAGCAGCTTAATGGGGGGTACAGATACGCAGTATTTT. Encoded protein: CASSLMGGTDTQYF.

This clone was detected a few times. The chain joins TRBV27 to TRBJ2-4; D perhaps matches TRBD1 (6 bases). Trimming pared 5 bases from V and 2 bases from J, leaving 13 bases between. The CDR3 covers 15 residues. Germline V CDR1 and CDR2: MNHEY, SMNVEV (reference sequence). The CDR3 region has the DNA TGTGCCAGCAGTCCTTGGGGGCGAACCAAAAACATTCAGTACTTC. It codes for CASSPWGRTKNIQYF.

V is TRBV5-5 and J is TRBJ1-6, with D possibly TRBD1 on 6 matching bases. The ends were cut back, 3 bases at V and 2 bases at J, with 15 bases in the middle. Germline loops: CDR1 SGHKS, CDR2 YYEKEE (reference sequence). This CDR3 is 17 amino acids long. The CDR3 DNA reads as TGTGCCAGCAGCTCAATCCTACAGGGAGCCTATAATTCACCCCTCCACTTT. This translates into CASSSILQGAYNSPLHF. Full variable domain (remainder filled in from reference TRBV5-5 and TRBJ1-6): DAGVTQSPTHLIKTRGQQVTLRCSPISGHKSVSWYQQVLGQGPQFIFQYYEKEERGRGNFPDRFSARQFPNYSSELNVNALLLGDSALYLCASSSILQGAYNSPLHFGNGTRLTVT.

This chain joins TRBV19 and TRBJ2-7; 13 bases are shared with TRBD2. Germline V gene data show CDR1 as LNHDA and CDR2 as SQIVND (reference sequence). CDR3 size: 16 residues. The V gene end was trimmed by 4 bases and the J gene end by 1 base; junction bases not matched to a gene: 4. The CDR3 here is CASSRTSGSGSYEQYF. Written as DNA, the CDR3 is TGTGCCAGTAGTAGGACTAGCGGGAGTGGTTCCTACGAGCAGTACTTC.

The gene calls are TRBV9 and TRBJ1-2; D is unclear. Germline values: CDR1 SGDLS, CDR2 YYNGEE. The ends were cut back, 2 bases at V and 13 bases at J, with 27 bases in the middle. This CDR3 spans 16 amino acids. CDR3: CASSVRDRAKGSRVTF. The CDR3 nucleotides read TGTGCCAGCAGCGTCCGAGACCGGGCGAAGGGTTCGAGGGTCACCTTC. Using reference TRBV9 and TRBJ1-2 for the parts outside the CDR3, the full variable domain is DSGVTQTPKHLITATGQRVTLRCSPRSGDLSVYWYQQSLDQGLQFLIQYYNGEERAKGNILERFSAQQFPDLHSELNLSSLELGDSALYFCASSVRDRAKGSRVTFGSGTRLTVV.

This clone has just one count. This chain uses TRBV3-1 (or the pseudogene TRBV3-2) with TRBJ2-7; 11 nucleotides match TRBD2. V shed 0 bases, J shed 3 bases, and the junction held 1 base outside the gene matches. CDR1 and CDR2 (germline): LGHDT, YNNKEL (reference sequence). There are 15 residues in the CDR3. CDR3 sequence reads: CASSQETSGGYEQYF. CDR3 in DNA: TGTGCCAGCAGCCAAGAAACTAGCGGGGGCTACGAGCAGTACTTC.

V gene TRBV5-1 combines with J gene TRBJ1-1, with 7 positions matching TRBD1. Germline V gives CDR1 SGHRS, CDR2 YFSETQ. Trimming removed 4 bases from V and 11 bases from J; junction bases left unmatched: 14. The CDR3 runs to 14 residues. The CDR3 is CASSLGTVGMSAFF. CDR3 sequence (DNA): TGCGCCAGCAGCCTTGGGACAGTGGGAATGTCGGCTTTCTTT.

This clone came up once. This chain joins TRBV2 and TRBJ1-5, with D possibly TRBD1 on 5 matching bases. The ends were cut back, 8 bases at V and 4 bases at J, with 15 bases in the middle. Per the germline V gene, CDR1 is SNHLY and CDR2 is FYNNEI. CDR3 length: 14 residues. The CDR3 bases are TGTGCCAGCGTAGCTACAGGCCAAAATCAGCCCCAGCATTTT. It translates to CASVATGQNQPQHF. Supplemented by reference TRBV2 and TRBJ1-5, the full variable domain reads EPEVTQTPSHQVTQMGQEVILRCVPISNHLYFYWYRQILGQKVEFLVSFYNNEISEKSEIFDDQFSVERPDGSNFTLKIRSTKLEDSAMYFCASVATGQNQPQHFGDGTRLSIL.

The chain is built from TRBV4-1 and TRBJ2-2, with 14 bases fitting TRBD2. This CDR3 comprises 18 residues. CDR1 is MGHRA and CDR2 is YSYEKL in the germline V gene. Losses at the gene ends were 9 bases for V and 0 bases for J; bases not matched to a gene: 9. CDR3 protein: CASKKRLAGGTNTGELFF. DNA for the CDR3: TGCGCCAGTAAAAAAAGACTAGCGGGGGGGACGAACACCGGGGAGCTGTTTTTT.

This clone appeared a few times. The identical CDR3 is also encoded by other nucleotide sequences in the sample. The chain links TRBV18 to TRBJ2-1, with unresolved D. Germline V CDR1 and CDR2: KGHSH, LQKENI. V was trimmed by 3 bases and J by 0 bases, leaving 3 bases between them. The CDR3 covers 13 residues. The CDR3 region is CASSPSSYNEQFF. Here the CDR3 DNA reads TGTGCCAGCTCACCGAGCTCCTACAATGAGCAGTTCTTC.

The gene calls are TRBV5-1 and TRBJ1-1; 8 bases are shared with TRBD1. The CDR3 length is 13 residues. Germline V gene data show CDR1 as SGHRS and CDR2 as YFSETQ. V dropped 4 bases and J dropped 4; count of bases not matched to a gene: 3. The CDR3 bases are TGCGCCAGCAGCAAAGGACAGGGCACTGAAGCTTTCTTT. It is translated as CASSKGQGTEAFF.

The chain couples TRBV12-3 or TRBV12-4 to TRBJ2-5; tentative D call: TRBD2 (5 bases). The V end lost 7 bases, the J end lost 5 bases, and 8 bases lay between the germline ends. The CDR3 has 11 amino acids. The CDR3 here is CASKRGETQYF. CDR3 in DNA: TGTGCCAGCAAACGAGGGGAGACCCAGTACTTC.

This chain uses TRBV29-1 with TRBJ1-1; no clear D. Trimming cost V 5 bases and J 3 bases, with 10 bases left between them. The CDR3 runs to 12 residues. Germline lookup yields CDR1 SQVTM and CDR2 ANQGSEA. In DNA form, the CDR3 reads TGCAGCGTTTCTTTGACACACACTGAAGCTTTCTTT. It codes for CSVSLTHTEAFF.

The chain recombines TRBV18 with TRBJ1-6; D possibly corresponds to TRBD1 (5 bases). Germline values: CDR1 KGHSH, CDR2 LQKENI. This CDR3 comprises 15 residues. V was shortened by 6 bases and J by 0 bases, with 9 bases between the two germline ends. CDR3 region: CASSPTVSYNSPLHF. CDR3 sequence (DNA): TGTGCCAGCTCTCCGACAGTCTCCTATAATTCACCCCTCCACTTT.

The chain joins TRBV5-8 to TRBJ1-5; the match to TRBD1 covers 9 bases. The J segment lost 2 bases and the V segment lost 6 bases, leaving 6 bases of the junction unmatched. The CDR3 covers 15 residues. Germline values: CDR1 SGHTS, CDR2 YDEGEE. CDR3 sequence reads: CASTITGGGNQPQHF. CDR3 bases: TGTGCCAGCACGATCACAGGGGGCGGCAATCAGCCCCAGCATTTT.

This chain links TRBV5-4 with TRBJ2-7, with 9 bases lining up with TRBD2. The germline CDR1 and CDR2 sequences are SGHNT and YYREEE (reference sequence). The ends lost 0 bases at V and 2 bases at J; junction bases unmatched: 3. The CDR3 sequence is 15 residues long. CDR3 amino acids: CASSLGTSVPYEQYF. The CDR3 coding sequence is TGTGCCAGCAGCTTGGGGACTAGCGTACCCTACGAGCAGTACTTC.

The rearrangement links TRBV30 to TRBJ2-1; 8 nucleotides match TRBD1. The CDR3 is made up of 14 amino acids. Trimming cost V 2 bases and J 5 bases; bases outside gene matches: 5. The germline V gene has CDR1 GTSNPN and CDR2 SVGIG (reference sequence). CDR3 DNA sequence: TGTGCCTGGAGTTTAGGACAGGGAGACAATGAGCAGTTCTTC. This gives the protein CAWSLGQGDNEQFF.

V is TRBV6-5 and J is TRBJ1-1, with D uncertain. Germline values: CDR1 MNHEY, CDR2 SVGAGI. The germline V and J ends were trimmed by 6 bases and 0 bases, with 8 bases remaining between them. The CDR3 sequence is 13 residues long. The CDR3 here is CASSQTVNTEAFF. CDR3 bases: TGTGCCAGCAGCCAAACAGTGAACACTGAAGCTTTCTTT.

The V gene is TRBV5-5, the J gene TRBJ2-5; 10 bases line up with TRBD1. The CDR3 totals 16 residues. CDR1 SGHKS and CDR2 YYEKEE come from the germline V gene (reference sequence). V was pared by 7 bases and J by 4 bases, with 13 bases of the junction left unmatched. The CDR3 protein is CASWREGQGMGETQYF. CDR3 bases: TGTGCCAGCTGGAGGGAGGGACAGGGGATGGGAGAGACCCAGTACTTC.

The chain carries TRBV2 and TRBJ1-1; maybe TRBD1 (5 bases). Trimming left V 9 bases short and J 3 bases short, with 17 bases between. CDR1 and CDR2 from the germline V gene are SNHLY and FYNNEI. The CDR3 covers 14 residues. CDR3 sequence reads: CASSVDRWDTEAFF. The CDR3 DNA is TGTGCCAGTTCCGTTGACAGATGGGACACTGAAGCTTTCTTT.

This sequence joins TRBV28 and TRBJ1-5; 8 bases fit TRBD1. This CDR3 region has 16 residues. The V segment lost 6 bases and the J segment 11 bases; nucleotides outside the gene matches: 18. Germline values: CDR1 MDHEN, CDR2 SYDVKM. The CDR3 DNA sequence: TGTGCCAGCAGCCCTCCCCTTGGACAGGGTACTTCGTCCCAGCATTTT. Amino acid sequence: CASSPPLGQGTSSQHF.